The next 16 T cell receptor beta chains were all read from a single sample in a study of blood T cell repertoires in COVID-19. The assay was immunoSEQ multiplex PCR, and TCRdb's table has in-frame clones only and misses some. The data show 200,000 to 250,000 clones, about 90% seen once. Sequencing input: peripheral blood. The source of these receptors is a man aged 80 or over with acute or convalescent COVID-19.

The chain has TRBV4-1 and TRBJ2-5; 14 nucleotides agree with TRBD2. The CDR3 has 17 amino acids. The V gene end was trimmed by 0 bases and the J gene end by 4 bases; junction bases not matched to a gene: 4. Looked up from germline, CDR1 is MGHRA and CDR2 is YSYEKL. The CDR3 is CASSQDFGTSGGETQYF. CDR3 nucleotide sequence: TGCGCCAGCAGCCAAGATTTCGGGACTAGCGGGGGAGAGACCCAGTACTTC.

CDR3 sequence reads: CASSTDYMAIETQYF. CDR3 DNA: TGTGCCAGTAGTACGGACTATATGGCTATAGAGACCCAGTACTTC. This chain connects TRBV19 to TRBJ2-5, with D possibly TRBD2 on 6 matching bases. The CDR3 is made up of 15 amino acids. V was pared by 4 bases and J by 4 bases, with 16 bases between. Germline V lookup: CDR1 LNHDA, CDR2 SQIVND (reference sequence).

This clone was seen once. V is TRBV9 and J is TRBJ2-4, with 10 bases identical to TRBD1. CDR1 and CDR2 (germline): SGDLS, YYNGEE. The CDR3 is made up of 16 amino acids. The J segment lost 4 bases and the V segment lost 0 bases, leaving 4 bases of the junction unmatched. The CDR3 reads CASSVGGTGVKNIQYF. The CDR3 region has the DNA TGTGCCAGCAGCGTAGGGGGGACAGGGGTAAAAAACATTCAGTACTTC.

On this clone: The same CDR3 is also encoded by other DNA sequences in this sample. This chain uses TRBV9 with TRBJ1-1; D gene ambiguous. V was clipped by 4 bases and J by 0 bases, with 7 bases between them. CDR3 length: 13 residues. CDR1 and CDR2 from the germline V gene are SGDLS and YYNGEE. The CDR3 region has the DNA TGTGCCAGCAGCCCCAGGTTGAACACTGAAGCTTTCTTT. Protein: CASSPRLNTEAFF.

On this clone: This same CDR3 is encoded by further DNA sequences in the sample. The V gene is TRBV25-1, the J gene TRBJ1-1, with D perhaps matching TRBD1 (6 bases). The CDR3 sequence is 13 residues long. Trimming left V 6 bases short and J 4 bases short, with 12 bases between. Germline V CDR1 and CDR2: MGHDK, SYGVNS. CDR3 region: CASRRGGGTEAFF. The CDR3 bases are TGTGCCAGCAGAAGAGGGGGGGGCACTGAAGCTTTCTTT.

Here the CDR3 DNA reads TGTGCCAGCAGTCCTTCAGGGGGCGCTAGGTATGGCTACACCTTC. Translating gives CASSPSGGARYGYTF. The rearrangement joins TRBV28 to TRBJ1-2; TRBD1 agrees at 8 bases. J lost 5 bases, V lost 5 bases, and 10 bases had no gene match. The length of the CDR3 is 15 residues. The germline gives CDR1 MDHEN, CDR2 SYDVKM.

The chain uses TRBV11-3 and TRBJ2-2; TRBD1 agrees at 11 bases. J was trimmed by 5 bases and V by 5 bases; bases with no gene match: 10. Germline V lookup: CDR1 SGHNT, CDR2 YENEEA. This CDR3 has 17 amino acids. The CDR3 loop is CASSLRSGQGATGELFF. The CDR3 DNA reads as TGTGCCAGCAGCCTCCGTTCCGGACAGGGGGCGACCGGGGAGCTGTTTTTT.

This clone was picked up one time. This chain joins TRBV12-5 and TRBJ2-7, with 9 bases that match TRBD1. Trimming removed 6 bases from V and 4 bases from J; junction bases left unmatched: 7. There are 14 residues in the CDR3. Per germline, CDR1 LGHNT and CDR2 FRNRAP. CDR3: CASGPGTGIYEQYF. In DNA form, the CDR3 reads TGTGCTAGTGGACCCGGGACAGGGATTTACGAGCAGTACTTC.

This clone has only one observation. The CDR3 is CASSLRPGVRAYEQYF. The CDR3 nucleotides read TGTGCCAGCAGCTTACGACCAGGGGTCCGGGCCTACGAGCAGTACTTC. The rearrangement links TRBV11-2 to TRBJ2-7; weak D call: TRBD1 (6 bases). Looked up from germline, CDR1 is SGHAT and CDR2 is FQNNGV. Trimming stripped 2 bases from V and 2 bases from J, with 16 bases between. The CDR3 totals 16 residues. The variable domain in full, completed from reference TRBV11-2 and TRBJ2-7, reads EAGVAQSPRYKIIEKRQSVAFWCNPISGHATLYWYQQILGQGPKLLIQFQNNGVVDDSQLPKDRFSAERLKGVDSTLKIQPAKLEDSAVYLCASSLRPGVRAYEQYFGPGTRLTVT.

The chain recombines TRBV7-9 with TRBJ1-6; no clear D gene. The germline gives CDR1 SEHNR, CDR2 FQNEAQ (reference sequence). V was shortened by 2 bases and J by 5 bases, with 16 bases between the two germline ends. The CDR3 extends over 17 amino acids. The CDR3 here is CASSLSYQRTNNSPLHF. CDR3 DNA: TGTGCCAGCAGCTTATCTTACCAGCGCACAAATAATTCACCCCTCCACTTT. Using reference TRBV7-9 and TRBJ1-6 for the parts outside the CDR3, the full variable domain is DTGVSQNPRHKITKRGQNVTFRCDPISEHNRLYWYRQTLGQGPEFLTYFQNEAQLEKSRLLSDRFSAERPKGSFSTLEIQRTEQGDSAMYLCASSLSYQRTNNSPLHFGNGTRLTVT.

This clone showed up just once. V gene TRBV5-4 combines with J gene TRBJ2-1; D is possibly TRBD1 (5 bases). The CDR3 is 15 amino acids. Germline loops: CDR1 SGHNT, CDR2 YYREEE (reference sequence). The germline V and J ends were trimmed by 5 bases and 0 bases, with 12 bases remaining between them. As DNA, the CDR3 is TGTGCCAGCAGATTAGACAGAAGCTCCTACAATGAGCAGTTCTTC. Protein: CASRLDRSSYNEQFF.

The table lists this clone with a count of one. The chain is built from TRBV5-1 and TRBJ2-5, with D hard to call. This CDR3 has 13 residues. CDR1 SGHRS and CDR2 YFSETQ come from the germline V gene. V was trimmed by 0 bases and J by 4 bases, leaving 7 bases between them. CDR3 amino acids: CASSLETGETQYF. CDR3 sequence (DNA): TGCGCCAGCAGCTTGGAGACGGGAGAGACCCAGTACTTC.

CDR3 amino acids: CASSEGQTIYQPQHF. CDR3 in DNA: TGTGCCAGCAGTGAGGGACAGACGATTTATCAGCCCCAGCATTTT. This chain joins TRBV6-1 and TRBJ1-5; 7 bases agree with TRBD1. The CDR3 is made up of 15 amino acids. The V gene end was trimmed by 3 bases and the J gene end by 5 bases; junction bases not matched to a gene: 7. Germline V CDR1 and CDR2: MNHNS, SASEGT.

The chain carries TRBV7-3 and TRBJ2-2, with 7 nucleotides matching TRBD1. CDR1 SGHTA and CDR2 FQGTGA come from the germline V gene. V shed 5 bases and J 5 bases; nucleotides not matched to a gene: 14. This CDR3 spans 17 amino acids. The DNA for the CDR3 is TGTGCCAGCAGCCAGAATACAGGGGCCCCTCGGACCGGGGAGCTGTTTTTT. It translates to CASSQNTGAPRTGELFF. The variable domain in full, completed from reference TRBV7-3 and TRBJ2-2, reads GAGVSQTPSNKVTEKGKYVELRCDPISGHTALYWYRQSLGQGPEFLIYFQGTGAADDSGLPNDRFFAVRPEGSVSTLKIQRTERGDSAVYLCASSQNTGAPRTGELFFGEGSRLTVL.

This rearrangement joins TRBV5-4 to TRBJ2-1; D is possibly TRBD1 (5 bases). V lost 2 bases, J lost 4 bases, and 16 bases lay in between. CDR1 and CDR2 from the germline V gene are SGHNT and YYREEE (reference sequence). The CDR3 covers 16 residues. The CDR3 coding sequence is TGTGCCAGCAGCTTTACAGGACCCCAACATTACAATGAGCAGTTCTTC. Encoded protein: CASSFTGPQHYNEQFF.

V and J are TRBV19 and TRBJ2-7, with D perhaps TRBD2 (5 bases). From germline, CDR1 is LNHDA and CDR2 SQIVND (reference sequence). The germline V and J ends were trimmed by 7 bases and 2 bases, with 12 bases remaining between them. The CDR3 sequence is 13 residues long. The CDR3 bases are TGTGCCAGTAACGAGGGTCCCCCCTACGAGCAGTACTTC. It is translated as CASNEGPPYEQYF.